This T cell receptor beta chain was profiled in a study of CD8 T cells in Susac syndrome. In germline, CDR1 is SQVTM, CDR2 ANQGSEA. The CDR3 contains 11 residues. V lost 3 bases, J lost 6 bases, and 6 bases lay in between. Peripheral blood CD8+ and CD4+ T cells were profiled by TCR beta sequencing. Random hexamers were used to reverse transcribe the RNA input (roughly 0.5 to 1 ug). From the immunoSEQ multiplex PCR reads, TCRdb called clonotypes with MiXCR, one entry per CDR3 protein. Altogether 150,000 to 200,000 distinct CDR3 sequences are present, approximately 95% being singletons, with the ten largest covering 0.15% to 0.2%.

The chain combines TRBV29-1 with TRBJ1-3; D is undetermined. The sequenced sample consisted of CD8+ T cells from PBMCs. The source is a human donor with multiple sclerosis. CDR3 sequence reads: CSVDYENTIYF. The CDR3 DNA reads TGCAGCGTTGATTATGAAAACACCATATATTTT.